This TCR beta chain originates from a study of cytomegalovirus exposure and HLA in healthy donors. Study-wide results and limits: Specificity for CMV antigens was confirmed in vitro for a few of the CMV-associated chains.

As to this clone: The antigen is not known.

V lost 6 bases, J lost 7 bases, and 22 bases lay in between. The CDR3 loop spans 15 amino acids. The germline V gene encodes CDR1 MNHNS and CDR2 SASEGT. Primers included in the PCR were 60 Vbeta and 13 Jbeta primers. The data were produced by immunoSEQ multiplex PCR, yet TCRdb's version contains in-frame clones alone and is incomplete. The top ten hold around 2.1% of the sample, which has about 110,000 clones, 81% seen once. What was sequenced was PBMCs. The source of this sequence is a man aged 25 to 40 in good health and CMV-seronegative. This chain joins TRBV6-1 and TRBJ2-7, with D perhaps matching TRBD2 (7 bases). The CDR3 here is CASRELGRGAGEQYF. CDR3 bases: TGTGCCAGCAGGGAGCTAGGGAGGGGGGCGGGGGAGCAGTACTTC.